The 7 T cell receptor beta chains below were found in one sample sequenced in a study of cytomegalovirus exposure and HLA in healthy donors. A multiplex PCR was run with 60 Vbeta primers and 13 Jbeta primers. The protocol was immunoSEQ multiplex PCR, while the TCRdb copy is restricted to in-frame clones and leaves out a portion. Recorded for this sample: about 210,000 clones. The sequencing input was PBMCs. These receptors were taken from a woman aged 25 to 39 in good health and CMV-seropositive.

The chain carries TRBV29-1 and TRBJ1-2; a possible D gene is TRBD1 (5 bases). V lost 2 bases and J lost 7, with 8 bases in between. There are 11 residues in the CDR3. CDR1 is SQVTM, CDR2 ANQGSEA, per germline. The CDR3 DNA sequence: TGCAGCGTTGAAAGGGGCGGTGGCTACACCTTC. It codes for CSVERGGGYTF.

This chain connects TRBV2 to TRBJ2-1; D unresolved. The CDR3 spans 15 residues. Germline loops: CDR1 SNHLY, CDR2 FYNNEI. The germline V and J ends were trimmed by 4 bases and 0 bases, with 10 bases remaining between them. The CDR3 DNA sequence: TGTGCCAGCAGTGGAGACTCCGACTCCTACAATGAGCAGTTCTTC. Residues: CASSGDSDSYNEQFF.

The V and J genes are TRBV2 and TRBJ2-5, with 7 bases lining up with TRBD1. Germline loops: CDR1 SNHLY, CDR2 FYNNEI. This CDR3 region has 14 residues. The J segment lost 5 bases and the V segment lost 2 bases, leaving 5 bases of the junction unmatched. The CDR3 nucleotides read TGTGCCAGCAGTGAACAGGGGGAAAACGAGACCCAGTACTTC. Protein sequence: CASSEQGENETQYF. The variable domain in full, completed from reference TRBV2 and TRBJ2-5, reads EPEVTQTPSHQVTQMGQEVILRCVPISNHLYFYWYRQILGQKVEFLVSFYNNEISEKSEIFDDQFSVERPDGSNFTLKIRSTKLEDSAMYFCASSEQGENETQYFGPGTRLLVL.

The rearrangement uses TRBV27 and TRBJ1-6; D remains unclear. Germline CDR1 reads MNHEY; CDR2 reads SMNVEV (reference sequence). Trimming stripped 1 base from V and 10 bases from J, with 17 bases between. There are 16 residues in the CDR3. The CDR3 sequence is CASSLWSGQSGSPLHF. CDR3 DNA sequence: TGTGCCAGCAGTTTATGGAGCGGGCAGTCTGGGTCACCCCTCCACTTT.

The CDR3 DNA sequence: TGTGCCAGCAGTGGACAAAAGGTTTACGAGCAGTACTTC. Translating gives CASSGQKVYEQYF. V is TRBV6-1 and J is TRBJ2-7; D is unresolved. The CDR3 sequence is 13 residues long. The ends were cut back, 4 bases at V and 4 bases at J, with 11 bases in the middle. Germline V gene sequence: CDR1 MNHNS, CDR2 SASEGT.

The chain links TRBV10-3 to TRBJ1-2; tentatively, D is TRBD1 (6 bases). Looked up from germline, CDR1 is ENHRY and CDR2 is SYGVKD. This CDR3 spans 13 amino acids. Trimming took off 6 bases at V and 3 bases at J, with 11 bases between the two ends. CDR3 in DNA: TGTGCCATCAGAGCGGACAGAGACTATGGCTACACCTTC. It translates to CAIRADRDYGYTF.

The chain couples TRBV30 to TRBJ1-3, with D uncertain. Trimming cost V 2 bases and J 0 bases, with 8 bases left between them. The CDR3 totals 14 residues. Germline CDR1 GTSNPN, CDR2 SVGIG (reference sequence). Written as DNA, the CDR3 is TGTGCCTGGAGTCGGGGTGCCTCTGGAAACACCATATATTTT. Its translation: CAWSRGASGNTIYF.